This T cell receptor (beta chain) comes out of a study of blood T cell repertoires in COVID-19. Turning to the study itself: T cells, B-cell-depleted T cells, or PBMCs supplied cDNA or gDNA.

Per the study methods: The authors estimated nucleated cell counts from reference gene primer amplification. Clones were sequenced by immunoSEQ multiplex PCR, and TCRdb holds only the in-frame ones, with some missing. That table furnishes V, J and clone size, whereas the DNA furnished D and trimming. The sample holds about 110,000 clones; 88% are singletons and the top ten take 2.4%. Between the trimmed V and J ends, which lost 3 bases and 0 bases, there was a span of 19 bases. This CDR3 spans 17 amino acids. CDR1 and CDR2 (germline): SGDLS, YYNGEE. The source of this sequence is a human donor in a cohort sampled during active COVID-19. The sample was peripheral blood. This chain uses TRBV9 with TRBJ2-7; possible D gene TRBD1, 6 bases. CDR3 protein: CASSAMPSGTNSYEQYF. CDR3 bases: TGTGCCAGCAGCGCCATGCCATCCGGGACAAACTCCTACGAGCAGTACTTC.